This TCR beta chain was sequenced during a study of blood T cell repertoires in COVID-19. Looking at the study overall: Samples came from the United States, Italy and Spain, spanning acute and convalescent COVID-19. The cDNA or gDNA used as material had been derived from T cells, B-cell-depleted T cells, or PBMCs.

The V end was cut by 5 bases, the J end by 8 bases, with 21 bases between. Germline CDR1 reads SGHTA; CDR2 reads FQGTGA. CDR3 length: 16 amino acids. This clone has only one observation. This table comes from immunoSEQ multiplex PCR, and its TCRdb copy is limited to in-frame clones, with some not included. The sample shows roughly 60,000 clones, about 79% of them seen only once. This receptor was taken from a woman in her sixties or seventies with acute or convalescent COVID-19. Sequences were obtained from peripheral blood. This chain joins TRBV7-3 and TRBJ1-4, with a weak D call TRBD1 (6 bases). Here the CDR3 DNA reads TGTGCCAGCAGCCCCGACAGGTTCTCCCAGGGAGAAAAACTGTTTTTT. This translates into CASSPDRFSQGEKLFF. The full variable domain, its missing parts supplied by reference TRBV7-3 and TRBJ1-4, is GAGVSQTPSNKVTEKGKYVELRCDPISGHTALYWYRQSLGQGPEFLIYFQGTGAADDSGLPNDRFFAVRPEGSVSTLKIQRTERGDSAVYLCASSPDRFSQGEKLFFGSGTQLSVL.